This T cell receptor beta chain was captured in a study of shared clonotypes between healthy human individuals. Study-level points and caveats: Approximately 5% of naive CD4 clonotypes were shared across a handful of donors. The rarefaction results pointed to incomplete sorted-subset sequencing despite large depth.

As to this clone: Its specificity is not known.

Germline CDR1 reads SNHLY; CDR2 reads FYNNEI. The CDR3 is made up of 14 amino acids. V was cut by 2 bases and J by 4 bases, with 11 bases left in between. Deep-level running was used for the assay. Generated by immunoSEQ multiplex PCR, the TCRdb table keeps only in-frame clones and is missing some. Here the sample spans about 960,000 clones, less than 85% being singletons. The chain uses TRBV2 and TRBJ2-5; D may be TRBD1 or TRBD2 (6 bases each). This receptor was obtained from a man aged 18 to 29 in good health. Input material: memory CD4+ T cells sorted from blood. Sample subset: CD45RA-negative fraction. CDR3 in DNA: TGTGCCAGCAGTGAAACGGGGGCCCGAGAGACCCAGTACTTC. Protein product: CASSETGARETQYF.